This T cell receptor (beta chain) originates from a study of cytomegalovirus exposure and HLA in healthy donors. General observations from the study: Later genetic work tied a missense DCLRE1C variant to beta-chain V and J trimming. HLA alleles showed associations with some 17,000 TCR beta sequences in a later analysis, at a 0.05 false discovery rate. In a later analysis, CMV-associated beta chains were mostly HLA-associated, it appeared. Presence/absence analyses rested on an assumption that sequencing depth was roughly uniform across donors.

Unmatched junction bases numbered 12, after V lost 2 bases and J lost 4 bases. This CDR3 is built from 17 residues. CDR1 is LNHDA, CDR2 SQIVND, per germline (reference sequence). For this clone: Its cognate antigen is unknown.

Researchers ran the PCR with 60 Vbeta and 13 Jbeta primers. This table comes from immunoSEQ multiplex PCR, and its TCRdb copy is limited to in-frame clones, with some not included. Here the sample spans about 150,000 clones, 73% being singletons. This sequence joins TRBV19 and TRBJ1-1; 8 nucleotides match TRBD1. Input material: PBMCs. The receptor comes from a woman aged 18-30 years in good health and CMV-seropositive. The CDR3 DNA reads as TGTGCCAGTAGTATATACCCGGACAGGGTGATGAGCACTGAAGCTTTCTTT. It encodes CASSIYPDRVMSTEAFF.